This is a list of T cell receptor beta chains from one sample in a study of OX40 agonist ivuxolimab in advanced cancers. Clones were read by immunoSEQ multiplex PCR, and TCRdb kept only the in-frame ones, dropping some. The data show 77,000 or so clones, with roughly 87% seen just once and over 9.5% held by the top ten. The material sequenced was CD4+ or CD8+ T cells sorted from blood, taken in a trial of the OX40 agonist ivuxolimab. Receptor source: an adult with an advanced solid tumor such as melanoma, head and neck, liver or kidney cancer. CDR3s include the opening cysteine and the closing phenylalanine or tryptophan. D genes are given only for firm matches. Only some rows state a clone size, as once, few, many or a class for expanded clones.

clone size | J gene | V gene | D gene | CDR3 protein | CDR3 DNA
- | TRBJ1-2 | TRBV10-3 | - | CAISRAGDLNYGYTF | TGTGCCATCAGTCGGGCGGGAGATTTGAACTATGGCTACACCTTC
- | TRBJ1-2 | TRBV28 | TRBD1 | CASSSPDRGRHGYTF | TGTGCCAGCAGTTCTCCGGACAGGGGGCGGCATGGCTACACCTTC
- | TRBJ2-3 | TRBV7-2 | - | CASSLVSGATDTQYF | TGTGCCAGCAGCTTAGTAAGTGGGGCCACAGATACGCAGTATTTT
- | TRBJ2-3 | TRBV11-3 | TRBD1 | CASSSRTGTTDTQYF | TGTGCCAGCAGCTCGAGGACAGGAACCACAGATACGCAGTATTTT
- | TRBJ2-2 | TRBV5-1 | - | CASSLQVTGAGELFF | TGCGCCAGCAGCTTGCAAGTGACAGGCGCAGGGGAGCTGTTTTTT
- | TRBJ1-2 | TRBV6-5 | - | CASSSTLNYGYTF | TGTGCCAGCAGTTCGACGCTGAACTATGGCTACACCTTC
- | TRBJ2-3 | TRBV6-6 | - | CASTPQESTDTQYF | TGTGCCAGCACGCCTCAGGAAAGCACAGATACGCAGTATTTT
- | TRBJ2-7 | TRBV5-1 | - | CASSLEGTYEQYF | TGCGCCAGCAGCTTGGAGGGAACCTACGAGCAGTACTTC
- | TRBJ2-7 | TRBV28 | TRBD1 | CASSFLPGQGPLEQYF | TGTGCCAGCAGTTTTCTACCGGGACAGGGGCCCCTCGAGCAGTACTTC
- | TRBJ2-7 | TRBV2 | - | CASRVRQNSYEQYF | TGTGCCAGCAGAGTAAGACAGAACTCCTACGAGCAGTACTTC
- | TRBJ1-6 | TRBV10-3 | - | CAISGDLNNSPLHF | TGTGCCATCAGTGGGGACTTAAATAATTCACCCCTCCACTTT
- | TRBJ1-1 | TRBV2 | - | CASSDLPDTEAFF | TGTGCCAGCAGTGACCTCCCGGACACTGAAGCTTTCTTT
once | TRBJ1-1 | TRBV5-1 | TRBD1 | CASSSNTDRDTEAFF | TGCGCCAGCAGCTCCAACACTGACAGGGACACTGAAGCTTTCTTT
- | TRBJ2-4 | TRBV19 | - | CASSTGAGYIQYF | TGTGCCAGTAGTACGGGGGCGGGTTACATTCAGTACTTC
- | TRBJ2-1 | TRBV5-1 | TRBD2 | CASTRGGGSLLSSSYNEQFF | TGCGCCAGCACCCGGGGGGGTGGGTCCCTATTAAGCAGCTCCTACAATGAGCAGTTCTTC
once | TRBJ2-7 | TRBV5-1 | - | CASRTIGAYEQYF | TGCGCCAGTCGGACCATAGGGGCCTACGAGCAGTACTTC
- | TRBJ2-7 | TRBV19 | TRBD2 | CASSKDGGGLNEQYF | TGTGCCAGTAGTAAGGACGGCGGGGGGCTTAACGAGCAGTACTTC
- | TRBJ2-6 | TRBV27 | - | CASRQPGEANVLTF | TGTGCCAGCAGACAACCGGGGGAGGCCAACGTCCTGACTTTC
- | TRBJ1-1 | TRBV6-5 | - | CASSYRQFTEAFF | TGTGCCAGCAGTTACCGTCAGTTCACTGAAGCTTTCTTT
- | TRBJ2-2 | TRBV5-4 | - | CASSLGSRTGELFF | TGTGCCAGCAGCTTGGGGTCTCGCACCGGGGAGCTGTTTTTT
- | TRBJ1-5 | TRBV5-1 | - | CASSLVPFSNQPQHF | TGCGCCAGCAGCTTGGTTCCGTTTAGCAATCAGCCCCAGCATTTT
- | TRBJ1-2 | TRBV4-1 | - | CASSPRDWDSNYGYTF | TGCGCCAGCAGCCCTAGGGATTGGGATTCTAACTATGGCTACACCTTC
- | TRBJ1-2 | TRBV5-5 | - | CASQPTGPGYTF | TGTGCCAGCCAACCGACAGGACCTGGCTACACCTTC
- | TRBJ2-7 | TRBV10-3 | - | CAIRGSSTYEQYF | TGTGCCATCAGAGGGTCCAGCACCTACGAGCAGTACTTC
- | TRBJ2-1 | TRBV27 | TRBD2 | CASSFRPSGGAPYNEQFF | TGTGCCAGCAGTTTTAGGCCTAGCGGGGGGGCCCCTTACAATGAGCAGTTCTTC
- | TRBJ1-1 | TRBV2 | TRBD1 | CASSVSTGVGTEAFF | TGTGCCAGCAGCGTTTCCACAGGGGTTGGCACTGAAGCTTTCTTT
once | TRBJ2-3 | TRBV18 | - | CASSPPGLGTDTQYF | TGTGCCAGCTCACCACCGGGATTGGGGACAGATACGCAGTATTTT
once | TRBJ2-3 | TRBV7-2 | TRBD2 | CASSLGSGGGADTQYF | TGTGCCAGCAGCTTAGGATCCGGCGGGGGGGCGGATACGCAGTATTTT
- | TRBJ1-4 | TRBV2 | - | CASSERGYGKLFF | TGTGCCAGCAGTGAGAGGGGTTATGGAAAACTGTTTTTT
- | TRBJ2-1 | TRBV7-9 | TRBD2 | CASSLTRLAGVSQFF | TGTGCCAGCAGCTTAACTAGGCTAGCGGGAGTATCGCAGTTCTTC
- | TRBJ2-1 | TRBV6-4 | TRBD2 | CASSDPGGGSYNEQFF | TGTGCCAGCAGTGACCCGGGGGGGGGCTCCTACAATGAGCAGTTCTTC
once | TRBJ2-2 | TRBV18 | TRBD2 | CASSPLAGVTGELFF | TGTGCCAGCTCACCACTAGCGGGAGTCACCGGGGAGCTGTTTTTT
- | TRBJ1-5 | TRBV28 | - | CASSLKGLGQPQHF | TGTGCCAGCAGTTTAAAAGGGTTGGGGCAGCCCCAGCATTTT
- | TRBJ1-5 | TRBV7-2 | - | CASSLEGSQPQHF | TGTGCCAGCAGCTTAGAAGGCAGTCAGCCCCAGCATTTT
once | TRBJ2-6 | TRBV4-1 | - | CASSQRLPAGANVLTF | TGCGCCAGCAGCCAGAGACTACCGGCTGGGGCCAACGTCCTGACTTTC
- | TRBJ1-2 | TRBV4-1 | - | CASSQESRGLYGYTF | TGCGCCAGCAGCCAAGAGAGTCGCGGTCTCTATGGCTACACCTTC
few | TRBJ1-6 | TRBV6-5 | - | CASSPWTASNSPLHF | TGTGCCAGCAGTCCCTGGACAGCAAGCAATTCACCCCTCCACTTT
- | TRBJ2-1 | TRBV28 | - | CASSWYNEQFF | TGTGCCAGCAGTTGGTATAATGAGCAGTTCTTC
few | TRBJ2-7 | TRBV11-2 | TRBD2 | CASRRPSGRAYEQYF | TGTGCCAGCAGGCGACCTAGCGGGAGGGCCTACGAGCAGTACTTC
- | TRBJ2-1 | TRBV10-1 | TRBD2 | CACTGLAGGSGNEQFF | TGCGCCTGCACTGGACTAGCGGGAGGCTCCGGCAATGAGCAGTTCTTC
- | TRBJ1-6 | TRBV7-9 | - | CASSLAPDNSPLHF | TGTGCCAGCAGCTTAGCGCCGGATAATTCACCCCTCCACTTT
- | TRBJ1-2 | TRBV10-2 | - | CASSGVTSGGYGYTF | TGCGCCAGCAGTGGGGTTACAAGCGGCGGATATGGCTACACCTTC
- | TRBJ2-2 | TRBV5-5 | - | CASSRRTPPDTGELFF | TGTGCCAGCAGCAGAAGGACACCCCCAGACACCGGGGAGCTGTTTTTT
- | TRBJ1-6 | TRBV28 | - | CASSSWDDSSPLHF | TGTGCCAGCAGTTCCTGGGACGACTCTTCACCCCTCCACTTT